This is a list of T cell receptor beta chains from one sample in a study of human T cells and chemical hapten exposure. TCRdb independently ran MiXCR on the RACE reads; one entry per CDR3 protein. The data show approximately 100,000 distinct CDR3 sequences, 11% seen once. The starting material was whole blood, obtained in connection with sensitization to the hapten diphenylcyclopropenone (DPC). The receptor set was obtained from a woman between 35 and 50 years old with alopecia areata. Some clones in this sample may be carry-over from other donors' samples. CDR3s include the opening cysteine and the closing phenylalanine or tryptophan. D genes are given only for firm matches. Some rows have no size entry. The others give once, few or many, or a class for an expanded clone.

v_gene: TRBV4-2; abundance: .; d_gene: .; j_gene: TRBJ2-2; CDR3nt: TGTGCCAGCAGCCAAGATCAATTGTACACCGGGGAGCTGTTTTTT; CDR3aa: CASSQDQLYTGELFF
v_gene: TRBV29-1; abundance: many; d_gene: .; j_gene: TRBJ1-3; CDR3nt: TGCAGCGTTGTCCTGGGGGTGAGCTCTGGAAACACCATATATTTT; CDR3aa: CSVVLGVSSGNTIYF
v_gene: TRBV4-3; abundance: many; d_gene: .; j_gene: TRBJ2-3; CDR3nt: TGCGCCAGCAGCCAAGATCATGGCACAGATACGCAGTATTTT; CDR3aa: CASSQDHGTDTQYF
v_gene: TRBV29-1; abundance: many; d_gene: TRBD2; j_gene: TRBJ2-5; CDR3nt: TGCAGCGTTGATTTGGGACTAGCGGAAGAGACCCAGTACTTC; CDR3aa: CSVDLGLAEETQYF
v_gene: TRBV11-2; abundance: many; d_gene: TRBD1; j_gene: TRBJ1-5; CDR3nt: TGTGCCAGCAGCTTAGGTGGACAGGGCTCATGGCCCCAGCATTTT; CDR3aa: CASSLGGQGSWPQHF
v_gene: TRBV7-2; abundance: many; d_gene: TRBD1; j_gene: TRBJ1-5; CDR3nt: TGTGCCAGCAGCTTAGTACAGGGGAATCAGCCCCAGCATTTT; CDR3aa: CASSLVQGNQPQHF
v_gene: TRBV20-1; abundance: .; d_gene: TRBD1; j_gene: TRBJ2-2; CDR3nt: TGCAGTGCTAGAGATAGGGGGCACACCGGGGAGCTGTTTTTT; CDR3aa: CSARDRGHTGELFF
v_gene: TRBV29-1; abundance: .; d_gene: TRBD1; j_gene: TRBJ1-2; CDR3nt: TGCAGCGTCGAGACAGGGGTGGGTGGCTACACCTTC; CDR3aa: CSVETGVGGYTF
v_gene: TRBV9; abundance: many; d_gene: .; j_gene: TRBJ1-1; CDR3nt: TGTGCCAGCAGCGTAGGGGCAGGGACTGAAGCTTTCTTT; CDR3aa: CASSVGAGTEAFF
v_gene: TRBV5-4; abundance: few; d_gene: TRBD2; j_gene: TRBJ2-7; CDR3nt: TGTGCCAGCAGCCCGTTCCCGACTAGCGGCCGCCGAGGGGAGCAGTACTTC; CDR3aa: CASSPFPTSGRRGEQYF
v_gene: TRBV6-5; abundance: few; d_gene: TRBD2; j_gene: TRBJ2-1; CDR3nt: TGTGCCAGCAGTCGGAACCTCTTGGCGGGGGGGAGCTACAATGAGCAGTTCTTC; CDR3aa: CASSRNLLAGGSYNEQFF
v_gene: TRBV6-5; abundance: .; d_gene: .; j_gene: TRBJ2-2; CDR3nt: TGTGCCAGCAGCCCCAACGACAGGAAGAACACCGGGGAGCTGTTTTTT; CDR3aa: CASSPNDRKNTGELFF
v_gene: TRBV7-8; abundance: many; d_gene: .; j_gene: TRBJ1-5; CDR3nt: TGTGCCAGCAGCCCCAATTGGGGTGGCAATCAGCCCCAGCATTTT; CDR3aa: CASSPNWGGNQPQHF
v_gene: TRBV5-1; abundance: many; d_gene: TRBD2; j_gene: TRBJ2-7; CDR3nt: TGCGCCAGCAGCTTGGCGGTGGGAGGGCACTACGAGCAGTACTTC; CDR3aa: CASSLAVGGHYEQYF
v_gene: TRBV5-4; abundance: few; d_gene: TRBD1; j_gene: TRBJ2-7; CDR3nt: TGTGCCAGCAGCACCGTGAAGACAGGGTCCTACGAGCAGTACTTC; CDR3aa: CASSTVKTGSYEQYF
v_gene: TRBV4-2; abundance: .; d_gene: .; j_gene: TRBJ1-1; CDR3nt: TGTGCCAGCAGCCAAGAACGAGAGATCACTGAAGCTTTCTTT; CDR3aa: CASSQEREITEAFF
v_gene: TRBV20-1; abundance: many; d_gene: .; j_gene: TRBJ2-2; CDR3nt: TGCAGTGCTTCTCCCACGCTGCTCGGCGGGGAGCTGTTTTTT; CDR3aa: CSASPTLLGGELFF
v_gene: TRBV12-3/TRBV12-4; abundance: many; d_gene: .; j_gene: TRBJ2-2; CDR3nt: TGTGCCAGCAGCCGTAACGAGCACGGGGAGCTGTTTTTT; CDR3aa: CASSRNEHGELFF
v_gene: TRBV20-1; abundance: .; d_gene: TRBD1; j_gene: TRBJ2-2; CDR3nt: TGCAGTGCTAGGCTGGGACAGATGAACACCGGGGAGCTGTTTTTT; CDR3aa: CSARLGQMNTGELFF
v_gene: TRBV3-1; abundance: few; d_gene: TRBD1; j_gene: TRBJ2-6; CDR3nt: TGTGCCAGCAGCCCCACAGGGGCTGGGGCCAACGTCCTGACTTTC; CDR3aa: CASSPTGAGANVLTF
v_gene: TRBV6-6; abundance: many; d_gene: .; j_gene: TRBJ2-1; CDR3nt: TGTGCCAGCAGTCCTTACCAGGACAATGAGCAGTTCTTC; CDR3aa: CASSPYQDNEQFF
v_gene: TRBV20-1; abundance: few; d_gene: .; j_gene: TRBJ2-7; CDR3nt: TGCAGTGCTCCCCCTGGGGGGAGGGGGTACGAGCAGTACTTC; CDR3aa: CSAPPGGRGYEQYF
v_gene: TRBV19; abundance: .; d_gene: TRBD2; j_gene: TRBJ2-2; CDR3nt: TGTGCCAGTAGTCTTTCGGTCGGGGGGGACACCGGGGAGCTGTTTTTT; CDR3aa: CASSLSVGGDTGELFF
v_gene: TRBV20-1; abundance: many; d_gene: .; j_gene: TRBJ2-1; CDR3nt: TGCAGTGCTAGAGATCTGGGCGGGCCAATCTACAATGAGCAGTTCTTC; CDR3aa: CSARDLGGPIYNEQFF
v_gene: TRBV29-1; abundance: many; d_gene: TRBD1; j_gene: TRBJ2-3; CDR3nt: TGCAGCGTTGGGACAGGGGCTATTAATACGCAGTATTTT; CDR3aa: CSVGTGAINTQYF
v_gene: TRBV7-2; abundance: few; d_gene: TRBD1; j_gene: TRBJ1-4; CDR3nt: TGTGCCAGCAGCTTATCTGGGACAGGGAATGAAAAACTGTTTTTT; CDR3aa: CASSLSGTGNEKLFF